The next 17 T cell receptor beta chains were all read from a single sample in a study of T cell responses to AZD1222 COVID-19 vaccine. TCRdb's table, derived via immunoSEQ multiplex PCR, lists solely in-frame clones and lacks some. The repertoire consists of 180,000 or so clones, with over 80% occurring once and the leading ten covering approximately 0.98%. This material consisted of peripheral blood, taken 28 days after the second dose of the MenACWY control vaccine. All receptors derive from an adult who received the MenACWY meningococcal vaccine as a control.

V and J are TRBV19 and TRBJ1-1; 8 positions agree with TRBD1. The V gene's germline CDR1 is LNHDA and CDR2 SQIVND (reference sequence). There are 14 residues in the CDR3. The J segment lost 1 base and the V segment lost 6 bases, leaving 4 bases of the junction unmatched. CDR3 loop: CASRGTGGNTEAFF. CDR3 coding DNA: TGTGCCAGTAGGGGGACAGGAGGGAACACTGAAGCTTTCTTT.

The CDR3 DNA follows: TGTGCCAGCAGTGATACCCTTCTAGCGGGGGGAAACAATGAGCAGTTCTTC. Encoded protein: CASSDTLLAGGNNEQFF. This sequence joins TRBV25-1 and TRBJ2-1; 11 bases line up with TRBD2. Looked up from germline, CDR1 is MGHDK and CDR2 is SYGVNS. After removal of 3 bases from V and 5 bases from J, the junction contained 9 bases not matched to a gene. The CDR3 consists of 17 residues.

V gene TRBV29-1 combines with J gene TRBJ1-1; D unclear. CDR1 is SQVTM, CDR2 ANQGSEA, per germline. The CDR3 covers 14 residues. V lost 3 bases and J lost 6, with 17 bases in between. The CDR3 bases are TGCAGCGTTGAGAAAAGTCCCGGGGTCCCTGAAGCTTTCTTT. Amino acid sequence: CSVEKSPGVPEAFF.

This clone was found once. This chain uses TRBV13 with TRBJ1-2; D gene uncertain. CDR1 PRHDT and CDR2 FYEKMQ come from the germline V gene (reference sequence). The CDR3 has 18 amino acids. V lost 5 bases and J lost 1, with 23 bases in between. This chain's CDR3 is CASSQSSVSVHYNYGYTF. The CDR3 DNA reads TGTGCCAGCAGCCAGTCCTCAGTTAGCGTTCACTATAACTATGGCTACACCTTC. Using reference TRBV13 and TRBJ1-2 for the parts outside the CDR3, the full variable domain is AAGVIQSPRHLIKEKRETATLKCYPIPRHDTVYWYQQGPGQDPQFLISFYEKMQSDKGSIPDRFSAQQFSDYHSELNMSSLELGDSALYFCASSQSSVSVHYNYGYTFGSGTRLTVV.

The J gene is TRBJ2-7, the V gene TRBV7-9; TRBD1 is a possible D gene (6 bases). The germline V and J ends were trimmed by 1 base and 2 bases, with 18 bases remaining between them. This CDR3 is built from 17 residues. In germline, CDR1 is SEHNR, CDR2 FQNEAQ (reference sequence). The CDR3 loop is CASSLERGPGVPYEQYF. DNA of the CDR3: TGTGCCAGCAGCTTAGAGCGCGGTCCAGGGGTCCCCTACGAGCAGTACTTC.

This chain joins TRBV6-2 or TRBV6-3 and TRBJ1-5; D not resolved. This CDR3 contains 14 residues. The germline CDR1 and CDR2 sequences are MNHEY and SVGEGT. V lost 3 bases and J lost 9, with 15 bases in between. The chain's CDR3 is CASSYREPWRPQHF. In DNA, the CDR3 is TGTGCCAGCAGTTATCGGGAGCCGTGGAGGCCCCAGCATTTT.

This chain connects TRBV16 to TRBJ1-2; D remains ambiguous. Germline V lookup: CDR1 KGHSY, CDR2 FQNENV. Trimming cost V 3 bases and J 2 bases, with 4 bases left between them. The CDR3 runs 12 residues. DNA for the CDR3: TGTGCCAGCAGCCAGACGAACTATGGCTACACCTTC. Translated, it gives CASSQTNYGYTF.

This clone was counted a single time. The rearrangement uses TRBV30 and TRBJ1-2; D gene uncertain. The CDR3 is 11 residues long. CDR1 and CDR2 (germline): GTSNPN, SVGIG (reference sequence). CDR3 DNA: TGTGTGGCAGGAAGTAACTATGGCTACACCTTC. Its protein product is CVAGSNYGYTF.

The rearrangement uses TRBV12-3 or TRBV12-4 and TRBJ1-5, with D maybe TRBD1 (6 bases). The CDR3 length is 13 residues. V lost 0 bases, J lost 7 bases, and 7 bases lay in between. This CDR3 is CASSLAGGQPQHF. As DNA, the CDR3 is TGTGCCAGCAGTTTAGCGGGGGGCCAGCCCCAGCATTTT.

This chain uses TRBV4-1 with TRBJ2-3, with 7 bases matching TRBD2. Unmatched junction bases numbered 14, after V lost 3 bases and J lost 2 bases. The CDR3 runs 18 residues. Germline-derived CDR1 and CDR2 are MGHRA and YSYEKL. As DNA, the CDR3 is TGCGCCAGCAGCCAGGCCAGCGGGGCCTTCCTTTACACAGATACGCAGTATTTT. Translating gives CASSQASGAFLYTDTQYF.

This chain uses TRBV7-2 with TRBJ2-3, with D possibly called TRBD1 or TRBD2 (5 bases each). V was cut by 6 bases and J by 2 bases, with 12 bases left in between. Germline assignment: CDR1 SGHTA and CDR2 FQGNSA. CDR3 length: 14 residues. The CDR3, as DNA: TGTGCCAGCAGGGGACGGGGATTCACAGATACGCAGTATTTT. As protein: CASRGRGFTDTQYF.

This CDR3 is CASSPEREEAFF. CDR3 DNA sequence: TGTGCCAGCTCACCGGAGAGGGAGGAAGCTTTCTTT. The chain carries TRBV18 and TRBJ1-1; D is unresolved. The CDR3 totals 12 residues. Deletions cut 3 bases from V and 8 bases from J, with 10 bases between. Per germline, CDR1 KGHSH and CDR2 LQKENI.

Only one count was recorded for this clone. The chain links TRBV11-2 to TRBJ1-4, with TRBD1 identical over 10 bases. Germline values: CDR1 SGHAT, CDR2 FQNNGV. The V gene end was trimmed by 7 bases and the J gene end by 4 bases; junction bases not matched to a gene: 3. The CDR3 extends over 14 amino acids. The CDR3 DNA sequence: TGTGCCAGCACCCGGGACAGGGGTAATGAAAAACTGTTTTTT. It specifies CASTRDRGNEKLFF.

This clone has a handful of counts. The rearrangement joins TRBV19 to TRBJ1-2, with D possibly matching TRBD1 (5 bases). V gave up 1 base and J gave up 5 bases, with 11 bases separating them. The CDR3 spans 14 residues. From germline, CDR1 is LNHDA and CDR2 SQIVND (reference sequence). CDR3 amino acids: CASSIGGRGYGYTF. In DNA, the CDR3 is TGTGCCAGTAGTATAGGAGGTCGGGGGTATGGCTACACCTTC.

The gene calls are TRBV27 and TRBJ1-6, with D maybe TRBD1 (6 bases). In germline, CDR1 is MNHEY, CDR2 SMNVEV (reference sequence). The CDR3 runs to 14 residues. V was pared by 10 bases and J by 0 bases, with 10 bases between. DNA for the CDR3: TGTGCCACCCAGACAGGCTCCTATAATTCACCCCTCCACTTT. Its translation is CATQTGSYNSPLHF.

The J gene is TRBJ2-7, the V gene TRBV28; D remains unclear. This CDR3 is built from 12 residues. In germline, CDR1 is MDHEN, CDR2 SYDVKM. V lost 4 bases and J 1 base, leaving 5 bases between the germline ends. CDR3: CASSYGSYEQYF. CDR3 DNA: TGTGCCAGCAGTTATGGGTCCTACGAGCAGTACTTC.

The chain employs TRBV7-8 and TRBJ1-1, with D perhaps TRBD1 (6 bases). The CDR3 has 13 amino acids. Germline CDR1 SGHVS, CDR2 FQNEAQ. V was pared by 6 bases and J by 1 base, with 9 bases between. The CDR3 protein is CASREQGNTEAFF. The CDR3, as DNA: TGTGCCAGCAGAGAACAGGGGAACACTGAAGCTTTCTTT. Complete variable domain (other parts from reference TRBV7-8 and TRBJ1-1): GAGVSQSPRYKVAKRGQDVALRCDPISGHVSLFWYQQALGQGPEFLTYFQNEAQLDKSGLPSDRFFAERPEGSVSTLKIQRTQQEDSAVYLCASREQGNTEAFFGQGTRLTVV.